A selection of T cell receptor beta chains follows, all from one sample in a study of blood T cell repertoires in COVID-19. Profiled with immunoSEQ multiplex PCR; TCRdb holds only in-frame clones, not every one. The sample consists of some 150,000 clones, 86% of them appearing once. The specimen sequenced was peripheral blood. The receptors come from a woman of 80 years or more in a cohort sampled during active or convalescent COVID-19. Each CDR3 is given with its conserved first and last residue. Fields, in order: CDR3 length, D gene, J gene, V gene, clone size, CDR3 protein, CDR3 DNA. The D gene is left open where the match is weak. Some rows have no size entry. The others give once, few or many, or a class for an expanded clone.

length: 14
D: TRBD2
J: TRBJ2-7
V: TRBV6-2/TRBV6-3
size: -
CDR3: CASSLAGPSYEQYF
DNA: TGTGCCAGCAGTCTAGCGGGGCCCTCCTACGAGCAGTACTTC

length: 16
D: -
J: TRBJ1-5
V: TRBV11-2
size: -
CDR3: CASSRTERITGQPQHF
DNA: TGTGCCAGCAGCCGAACAGAACGGATCACAGGCCAGCCCCAGCATTTT

length: 14
D: -
J: TRBJ1-4
V: TRBV6-5
size: -
CDR3: CASSYLGSDEKLFF
DNA: TGTGCCAGCAGTTACCTGGGCTCCGATGAAAAACTGTTTTTT

length: 11
D: -
J: TRBJ2-3
V: TRBV20-1
size: -
CDR3: CSAILLDTQYF
DNA: TGCAGTGCTATCCTTTTGGATACGCAGTATTTT

length: 13
D: -
J: TRBJ1-5
V: TRBV5-1
size: -
CDR3: CASSSDSNQPQHF
DNA: TGCGCCAGCAGCTCGGACAGTAATCAGCCCCAGCATTTT

length: 14
D: -
J: TRBJ2-2
V: TRBV10-3
size: few
CDR3: CAISDAGGTGELFF
DNA: TGTGCCATCAGTGACGCAGGAGGCACCGGGGAGCTGTTTTTT

length: 16
D: -
J: TRBJ2-1
V: TRBV19
size: -
CDR3: CASMVPGTRSYNEQFF
DNA: TGTGCCAGTATGGTTCCCGGGACACGGTCCTACAATGAGCAGTTCTTC

length: 16
D: TRBD1
J: TRBJ1-6
V: TRBV19
size: -
CDR3: CASSTRTGTNNSPLHF
DNA: TGTGCCAGTAGTACACGGACAGGGACGAATAATTCACCCCTCCACTTT

length: 15
D: -
J: TRBJ1-3
V: TRBV7-6
size: -
CDR3: CASTLQGGSGNTIYF
DNA: TGTGCCAGCACCCTACAGGGTGGCTCTGGAAACACCATATATTTT

length: 15
D: TRBD1
J: TRBJ2-3
V: TRBV30
size: -
CDR3: CAWSQTGGASDTQYF
DNA: TGTGCCTGGAGCCAGACAGGGGGCGCGTCAGATACGCAGTATTTT

length: 12
D: -
J: TRBJ2-1
V: TRBV19
size: -
CDR3: CASKVQGYEQFF
DNA: TGTGCCAGTAAGGTACAGGGCTATGAGCAGTTCTTC

length: 13
D: TRBD1
J: TRBJ2-7
V: TRBV27
size: -
CDR3: CASSTRTGTEQYF
DNA: TGTGCCAGCAGTACCCGGACAGGGACCGAGCAGTACTTC

length: 17
D: TRBD1
J: TRBJ1-4
V: TRBV27
size: -
CDR3: CASSFGQGRATNEKLFF
DNA: TGTGCCAGCAGTTTCGGACAGGGAAGGGCAACTAATGAAAAACTGTTTTTT

length: 14
D: -
J: TRBJ2-1
V: TRBV18
size: -
CDR3: CASSPFSGYNEQFF
DNA: TGTGCCAGCTCACCTTTTAGCGGCTACAATGAGCAGTTCTTC

length: 14
D: TRBD1
J: TRBJ2-7
V: TRBV5-1
size: -
CDR3: CASSFRQGWYEQYF
DNA: TGCGCCAGCAGCTTCCGACAGGGGTGGTACGAGCAGTACTTC

length: 13
D: -
J: TRBJ1-5
V: TRBV30
size: -
CDR3: CAWSLFYNQPQHF
DNA: TGTGCCTGGAGTCTCTTTTACAATCAGCCCCAGCATTTT

length: 17
D: TRBD1
J: TRBJ1-5
V: TRBV28
size: once
CDR3: CASRLRNYRGRDQPQHF
DNA: TGTGCCAGCAGGCTACGAAATTACAGGGGGCGGGATCAGCCCCAGCATTTT

length: 13
D: TRBD1
J: TRBJ2-5
V: TRBV29-1
size: -
CDR3: CSVDRAQQETQYF
DNA: TGCAGCGTGGACAGGGCCCAGCAAGAGACCCAGTACTTC

length: 15
D: TRBD1
J: TRBJ2-1
V: TRBV29-1
size: -
CDR3: CSVVGGTGVIDEQFF
DNA: TGCAGCGTTGTAGGGGGGACAGGGGTAATAGATGAGCAGTTCTTC

length: 13
D: -
J: TRBJ1-1
V: TRBV2
size: once
CDR3: CASRSQGNTEAFF
DNA: TGTGCCAGCAGGTCACAGGGGAACACTGAAGCTTTCTTT

length: 15
D: -
J: TRBJ1-1
V: TRBV18
size: -
CDR3: CASSPGGIMNTEAFF
DNA: TGTGCCAGCTCACCGGGCGGGATTATGAACACTGAAGCTTTCTTT

length: 16
D: TRBD1
J: TRBJ1-1
V: TRBV7-2
size: -
CDR3: CASSLDRGVGGTEAFF
DNA: TGTGCCAGCAGCTTAGACAGGGGGGTCGGGGGCACTGAAGCTTTCTTT

length: 15
D: -
J: TRBJ1-2
V: TRBV15
size: -
CDR3: CATSRGSGRSYGYTF
DNA: TGTGCCACCAGCAGAGGGAGTGGAAGAAGCTATGGCTACACCTTC

length: 14
D: -
J: TRBJ1-4
V: TRBV2
size: -
CDR3: CASTPFGPNEKLFF
DNA: TGTGCCAGCACCCCGTTTGGGCCTAATGAAAAACTGTTTTTT

length: 14
D: -
J: TRBJ1-1
V: TRBV15
size: -
CDR3: CATSRMRGYTEAFF
DNA: TGTGCCACCAGCAGGATGAGAGGGTACACTGAAGCTTTCTTT

length: 16
D: -
J: TRBJ1-5
V: TRBV6-1
size: -
CDR3: CASSEGAGAGRQPQHF
DNA: TGTGCCAGCAGTGAAGGGGCTGGGGCAGGGAGGCAGCCCCAGCATTTT

length: 15
D: TRBD2
J: TRBJ2-3
V: TRBV7-7
size: -
CDR3: CASSFLAGVTDTQYF
DNA: TGTGCCAGCAGCTTCCTAGCGGGAGTTACAGATACGCAGTATTTT

length: 15
D: TRBD1
J: TRBJ1-3
V: TRBV5-1
size: -
CDR3: CASSLETGSGNTIYF
DNA: TGCGCCAGCAGCTTGGAGACAGGGTCTGGAAACACCATATATTTT

length: 16
D: TRBD1
J: TRBJ1-3
V: TRBV7-2
size: -
CDR3: CASRRQGLLSGNTIYF
DNA: TGTGCCAGCAGGCGACAGGGCCTCCTCTCTGGAAACACCATATATTTT

length: 15
D: TRBD1
J: TRBJ1-5
V: TRBV19
size: -
CDR3: CASSPYRGSNQPQHF
DNA: TGTGCCAGTAGTCCTTACAGGGGTAGCAATCAGCCCCAGCATTTT

length: 14
D: -
J: TRBJ2-6
V: TRBV4-3
size: once
CDR3: CASSPVSGANVLTF
DNA: TGCGCCAGCAGCCCAGTCTCTGGGGCCAACGTCCTGACTTTC

length: 19
D: -
J: TRBJ2-1
V: TRBV19
size: -
CDR3: CASSTTRGPSPGSYNEQFF
DNA: TGTGCCAGTAGTACAACCCGAGGGCCCTCCCCTGGGTCCTACAATGAGCAGTTCTTC

length: 14
D: -
J: TRBJ2-5
V: TRBV5-4
size: -
CDR3: CASSFAGRGETQYF
DNA: TGTGCCAGCAGCTTCGCCGGGCGCGGGGAGACCCAGTACTTC

length: 19
D: TRBD1
J: TRBJ1-5
V: TRBV7-8
size: few
CDR3: CASSSVPRTGGTRNQPQHF
DNA: TGTGCCAGCAGCTCGGTTCCCCGGACAGGGGGCACCCGCAATCAGCCCCAGCATTTT

length: 17
D: -
J: TRBJ1-5
V: TRBV27
size: -
CDR3: CASSLGPTWGREQPQHF
DNA: TGTGCCAGCAGTTTAGGCCCCACCTGGGGAAGGGAGCAGCCCCAGCATTTT

length: 14
D: -
J: TRBJ1-6
V: TRBV9
size: -
CDR3: CASSVGRVLSPLHF
DNA: TGTGCCAGCAGCGTAGGTCGAGTCCTTTCACCCCTCCACTTT

length: 16
D: TRBD2
J: TRBJ2-3
V: TRBV5-1
size: -
CDR3: CASSPPSGGATDTQYF
DNA: TGCGCCAGCAGCCCTCCTAGCGGGGGGGCCACAGATACGCAGTATTTT

length: 14
D: TRBD2
J: TRBJ2-1
V: TRBV18
size: -
CDR3: CASSLGLARDEQFF
DNA: TGTGCCAGCTCACTCGGACTAGCGCGAGATGAGCAGTTCTTC

length: 19
D: -
J: TRBJ2-6
V: TRBV10-2
size: few
CDR3: CASSVPISTGSSGANVLTF
DNA: TGCGCCAGCAGTGTACCAATTTCGACGGGGAGCTCTGGGGCCAACGTCCTGACTTTC

length: 15
D: -
J: TRBJ1-5
V: TRBV2
size: -
CDR3: CASSAEGIGNQPQHF
DNA: TGTGCCAGCAGTGCTGAGGGAATAGGAAATCAGCCCCAGCATTTT

length: 15
D: -
J: TRBJ2-2
V: TRBV5-6
size: -
CDR3: CASSFGTLNTGELFF
DNA: TGTGCCAGCAGCTTCGGGACATTGAACACCGGGGAGCTGTTTTTT

length: 16
D: TRBD1
J: TRBJ1-2
V: TRBV25-1
size: -
CDR3: CASSAPPGQGEYGYTF
DNA: TGTGCCAGCAGTGCACCTCCGGGACAGGGGGAATATGGCTACACCTTC

length: 12
D: -
J: TRBJ2-2
V: TRBV28
size: -
CDR3: CASSSTTGELFF
DNA: TGTGCCAGCAGTTCTACGACCGGGGAGCTGTTTTTT

length: 15
D: TRBD1
J: TRBJ1-4
V: TRBV5-4
size: few
CDR3: CASTSGTGSNEKLFF
DNA: TGTGCCAGCACCTCTGGGACAGGGTCTAATGAAAAACTGTTTTTT

length: 17
D: TRBD2
J: TRBJ2-2
V: TRBV19
size: -
CDR3: CASKRLAGAYGTGELFF
DNA: TGTGCCAGCAAGAGACTAGCGGGGGCCTACGGGACCGGGGAGCTGTTTTTT

length: 17
D: -
J: TRBJ2-1
V: TRBV18
size: once
CDR3: CASSPRGGPSSYNEQFF
DNA: TGTGCCAGCTCGCCAAGGGGGGGCCCAAGCTCCTACAATGAGCAGTTCTTC

length: 13
D: TRBD1
J: TRBJ1-2
V: TRBV5-6
size: -
CDR3: CASGPTGNYGYTF
DNA: TGTGCCAGCGGCCCGACAGGGAACTATGGCTACACCTTC

length: 15
D: TRBD1
J: TRBJ2-7
V: TRBV7-9
size: -
CDR3: CASSSRQGGSYEQYF
DNA: TGTGCCAGCAGCTCTCGACAGGGCGGATCCTACGAGCAGTACTTC

length: 15
D: TRBD1
J: TRBJ1-1
V: TRBV19
size: once
CDR3: CASSPSQGVGTEAFF
DNA: TGTGCCAGTAGTCCTTCACAGGGGGTGGGCACTGAAGCTTTCTTT

length: 13
D: -
J: TRBJ2-5
V: TRBV11-3
size: -
CDR3: CASRLRGRETQYF
DNA: TGTGCCAGCAGACTAAGGGGCCGGGAGACCCAGTACTTC

length: 15
D: -
J: TRBJ1-1
V: TRBV5-1
size: once
CDR3: CASSSWGGQNTEAFF
DNA: TGCGCCAGCAGCTCTTGGGGGGGACAGAACACTGAAGCTTTCTTT

length: 15
D: -
J: TRBJ2-1
V: TRBV10-1
size: few
CDR3: CASSGGGGRYNEQFF
DNA: TGCGCCAGCAGTGGAGGGGGCGGGAGGTACAATGAGCAGTTCTTC

length: 17
D: TRBD2
J: TRBJ2-7
V: TRBV7-2
size: -
CDR3: CASSSRYQRGLTYEQYF
DNA: TGTGCCAGCAGCTCACGCTACCAGCGGGGGTTAACCTACGAGCAGTACTTC

length: 14
D: TRBD2
J: TRBJ2-3
V: TRBV2
size: -
CDR3: CASRGLAVTDTQYF
DNA: TGTGCCAGCAGGGGACTAGCGGTCACAGATACGCAGTATTTT